Listed below are T cell receptor beta chains from one sample, sequenced in a study of response to subunit inactivated influenza vaccine. TCRdb processed the RT-PCR reads anew with MiXCR; each CDR3 protein has one entry. The sample comprises 650,000 to 800,000 distinct CDR3 sequences, around 18% of which are singletons, and around 9.9% rests with the top ten. The material was PBMCs from blood, obtained about 5 days after vaccination. The receptors derive from a middle-aged man who received an inactivated influenza vaccine. Both conserved end residues are part of each CDR3. Expanded clones get a size class; other rows say once, few or many, or leave the size out.

j_call v_call clone_size cdr3_length cdr3_aa
TRBJ2-3 TRBV7-9 NA 16 CASSAWTSGSTDTQYF
TRBJ2-3 TRBV4-3 NA 17 CASSEKVASGWLDTQYF
TRBJ1-5 TRBV7-2 NA 15 CASSPGLHSNQPQHF
TRBJ2-7 TRBV20-1 NA 16 CSANTATGVSAYEQYF
TRBJ2-1 TRBV20-1 many 13 CSARESSYNEQFF
TRBJ2-1 TRBV20-1 NA 15 CSALHAGALYNEQFF
TRBJ2-5 TRBV4-1 few 16 CASSQDGDRPQETQYF
TRBJ1-5 TRBV12-3/TRBV12-4 few 12 CASSPQGQPQHF
TRBJ1-1 TRBV7-3 NA 13 CASRWGRNTEAFF
TRBJ2-1 TRBV15 many 16 CATSRDPASGTDEQFF
TRBJ1-1 TRBV15 few 15 CATSRDGPGPTEAFF
TRBJ1-4 TRBV12-3/TRBV12-4 many 15 CASSLWEAHNEKLFF
TRBJ2-1 TRBV7-6 few 15 CASSPRQGLAGEQFF
TRBJ1-1 TRBV20-1 NA 15 CSARDRDRENTEAFF
TRBJ1-1 TRBV20-1 few 14 CSARNSWMNTEAFF
TRBJ2-7 TRBV24-1 few 17 CATSDLDSGRASYEQYF
TRBJ2-5 TRBV2 few 18 CAIQGGRSLAGVLETQYF
TRBJ1-1 TRBV6-1 NA 15 CASIPYNQANTEAFF
TRBJ2-3 TRBV25-1 NA 15 CASSVRFSSTDTQYF
TRBJ1-1 TRBV5-1 few 14 CASSTMTGDTEAFF
TRBJ2-2 TRBV4-1 NA 15 CASSRKLGDTGELFF
TRBJ2-7 TRBV6-1 NA 15 CASSAVGTGGYEQYF
TRBJ1-1 TRBV27 NA 15 CASTPPGHLNTEAFF
TRBJ1-2 TRBV5-1 NA 13 CASGSPSYYGYTF
TRBJ2-1 TRBV14 NA 13 CASSQSLGYEQFF